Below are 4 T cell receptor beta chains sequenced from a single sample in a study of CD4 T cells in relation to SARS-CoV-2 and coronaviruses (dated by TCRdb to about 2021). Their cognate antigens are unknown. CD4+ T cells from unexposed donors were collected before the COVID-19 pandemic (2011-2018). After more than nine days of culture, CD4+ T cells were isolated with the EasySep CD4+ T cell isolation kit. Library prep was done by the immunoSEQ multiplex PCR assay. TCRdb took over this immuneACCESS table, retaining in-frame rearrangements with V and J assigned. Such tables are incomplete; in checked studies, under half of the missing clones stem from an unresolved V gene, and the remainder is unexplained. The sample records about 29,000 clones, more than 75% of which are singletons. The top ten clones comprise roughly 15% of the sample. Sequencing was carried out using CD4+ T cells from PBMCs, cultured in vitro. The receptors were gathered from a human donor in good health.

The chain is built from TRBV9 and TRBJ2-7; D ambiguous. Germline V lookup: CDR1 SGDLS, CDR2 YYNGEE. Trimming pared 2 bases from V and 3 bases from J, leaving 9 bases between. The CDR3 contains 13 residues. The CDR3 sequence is CASSVVGLYEQYF. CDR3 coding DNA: TGTGCCAGCAGCGTGGTCGGTCTCTACGAGCAGTACTTC.

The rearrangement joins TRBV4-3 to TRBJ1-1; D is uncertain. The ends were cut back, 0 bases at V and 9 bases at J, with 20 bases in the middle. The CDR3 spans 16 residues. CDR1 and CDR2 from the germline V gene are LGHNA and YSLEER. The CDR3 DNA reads TGCGCCAGCAGCCAAGATCCGCTCGGGGAAAAGATACAAGCTTTCTTT. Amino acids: CASSQDPLGEKIQAFF.

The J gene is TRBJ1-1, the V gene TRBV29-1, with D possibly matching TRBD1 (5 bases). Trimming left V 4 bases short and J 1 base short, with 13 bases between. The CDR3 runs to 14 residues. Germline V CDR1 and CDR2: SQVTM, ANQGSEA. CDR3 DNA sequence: TGCAGCGTTGCGGGTACGGGGGGGAACACTGAAGCTTTCTTT. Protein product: CSVAGTGGNTEAFF.

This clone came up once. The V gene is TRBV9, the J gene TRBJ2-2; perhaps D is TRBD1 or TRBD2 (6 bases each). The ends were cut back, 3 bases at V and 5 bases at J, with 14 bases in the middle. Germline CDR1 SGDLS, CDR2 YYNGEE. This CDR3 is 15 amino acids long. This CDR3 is CASSGGAAGTGELFF. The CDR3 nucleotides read TGTGCCAGCAGCGGGGGGGCGGCGGGGACCGGGGAGCTGTTTTTT.